This T cell receptor (beta chain) was sequenced for a study of T-cell reconstitution after alpha-beta-depleted transplantation in children. Many counts were recorded for this clonotype. Unique molecular identifiers were used in preparing the TCRbeta library. TCRdb reanalysed the PCR reads using MiXCR and keeps one entry per CDR3 protein. The table records roughly 500,000 distinct CDR3 sequences, approximately 32% of them present only once. The J segment lost 4 bases and the V segment lost 8 bases, leaving 2 bases of the junction unmatched. The CDR3 is 13 residues long. CDR1 SGHRS and CDR2 YFSETQ come from the germline V gene.

The specimen comprised PBMCs from the stem cell graft donor, sampled from the stem cell graft. The clonotype was recovered from a human donor who donated a stem cell graft to a child with aplastic anemia. This chain uses TRBV5-1 with TRBJ2-5; 13 bases are a match to TRBD2. CDR3 coding DNA: TGCGCCAGTAGACTAGCGGGAGGAGAGACCCAGTACTTC. Translating gives CASRLAGGETQYF.